These 9 T cell receptor beta chains came from one sample sequenced in a study of control samples from healthy donors and cancer patients. Here immunoSEQ multiplex PCR was the method, and the copy in TCRdb shows in-frame clones only, minus some. The sample totals 150,000 to 200,000 clones. Sequenced material: blood. These receptors were collected from a woman under 40 in good health.

In regard to this clone: Compared with germline, one end of the junction differs, possibly owing to a read error. The rearrangement joins TRBV7-7 to TRBJ2-5; TRBD2 aligns across 9 bases. This CDR3 comprises 15 residues. Germline assignment: CDR1 SSHAT and CDR2 FNYEAQ (reference sequence). CDR3 coding DNA: TGTGCTAGCAGCCTGGCGCGGGGGGGCCAAGAGACCCAGTACTTC. The encoded protein is CASSLARGGQETQYF.

The chain is built from TRBV6-6 and TRBJ1-5, with 11 bases aligning to TRBD1. Looked up from germline, CDR1 is MNHNY and CDR2 is SVGAGI (reference sequence). V shed 8 bases, J shed 8 bases, and the junction held 11 bases outside the gene matches. The CDR3 contains 15 residues. CDR3 loop: CASSGTGGPREPQHF. In nucleotides, the CDR3 is TGTGCCAGCTCGGGGACAGGGGGGCCCAGGGAGCCCCAGCATTTT.

The rearrangement links TRBV7-9 to TRBJ2-2; 7 nucleotides line up with TRBD2. The CDR3 totals 18 residues. V dropped 7 bases and J dropped 3; count of bases not matched to a gene: 17. The germline V gene encodes CDR1 SEHNR and CDR2 FQNEAQ (reference sequence). CDR3: CASTTHWRGGADTGELFF. The CDR3 DNA follows: TGTGCCAGCACCACACACTGGAGGGGAGGGGCGGACACCGGGGAGCTGTTTTTT.

This chain uses TRBV19 with TRBJ1-1; 8 bases agree with TRBD1. The CDR3 extends over 14 amino acids. The germline CDR1 and CDR2 sequences are LNHDA and SQIVND (reference sequence). V lost 5 bases and J lost 6; bases outside the gene matches: 8. This CDR3 is CASSPWSGGSEAFF. The CDR3 DNA reads TGTGCCAGTAGTCCGTGGTCAGGGGGCTCTGAAGCTTTCTTT.

The rearrangement uses TRBV30 and TRBJ1-2; the D is unclear. V was pared by 2 bases and J by 7 bases, with 8 bases between. Germline V gives CDR1 GTSNPN, CDR2 SVGIG (reference sequence). The CDR3 extends over 11 amino acids. The CDR3 nucleotides are TGTGCCTGGAGTCGGGAGCCTGGCTACACCTTC. It translates to CAWSREPGYTF.

This chain connects TRBV28 to TRBJ1-5; maybe TRBD1 (6 bases). V was shortened by 5 bases and J by 6 bases, with 17 bases between the two germline ends. CDR1 is MDHEN and CDR2 is SYDVKM in the germline V gene. The CDR3 is 15 amino acids. The chain's CDR3 is CASSAPGGRGQPQHF. In DNA form, the CDR3 reads TGTGCCAGCAGTGCCCCGGGGGGCCGAGGTCAGCCCCAGCATTTT.

The V and J genes are TRBV6-5 and TRBJ1-1; D is undetermined. V lost 1 base and J lost 1, with 7 bases in between. Germline CDR1 MNHEY, CDR2 SVGAGI. The CDR3 loop spans 14 amino acids. CDR3 bases: TGTGCCAGCAGTTACTTTGAGGGGAACACTGAAGCTTTCTTT. The encoded protein is CASSYFEGNTEAFF.

The chain employs TRBV3-1 (or the pseudogene TRBV3-2) and TRBJ2-1, with TRBD1 matching over 8 bases. In germline, CDR1 is LGHDT, CDR2 YNNKEL (reference sequence). V shed 4 bases, J shed 12 bases, and the junction held 8 bases outside the gene matches. The CDR3 has 13 residues. The DNA for the CDR3 is TGTGCCAGCAGCCTATTAAACGACAGGGGGCAGTTCTTC. Amino acids: CASSLLNDRGQFF.

The chain recombines TRBV6-5 with TRBJ1-1, with a weak D call TRBD1 (6 bases). This CDR3 comprises 15 residues. Germline CDR1 reads MNHEY; CDR2 reads SVGAGI. V was shortened by 3 bases and J by 6 bases, with 17 bases between the two germline ends. This chain's CDR3 is CASSYHRAMGAEAFF. The CDR3 DNA is TGTGCCAGCAGTTATCACAGGGCAATGGGCGCTGAAGCTTTCTTT.